This T cell receptor beta chain comes out of a study of T-cell reconstitution after alpha-beta-depleted transplantation in children. Notes on the study in general: The study reportedly traced alpha-beta T cells about two months after transplant to several hundred expanded graft clones. By one year post-transplant, T-cell counts and diversity largely arose from T cells that were newly produced.

This clonotype was counted between two and nine times. What it recognizes is unknown. A TCRbeta library incorporating unique molecular identifiers was prepared. Each CDR3 protein gets one entry after TCRdb re-called the PCR reads with MiXCR. The sample includes fewer than 250,000 distinct CDR3 sequences, roughly 18% of them seen just once. The sequences come from PBMCs, mostly from graft donor cells, collected 360 days after TCRalphabeta/CD19-depleted stem cell transplant. This receptor was obtained from a male patient between 2 and 15 years old who had a stem cell transplant for acute lymphoblastic leukemia, so the T cells may come from the graft donor.

CDR3 nucleotide sequence: TGTGCCAGCAGCTTCGGGGGGAGGCTCTACGAGCAGTACTTC. Translation: CASSFGGRLYEQYF. The rearrangement links TRBV7-2 to TRBJ2-7, with 7 bases identical to TRBD2. Germline V gives CDR1 SGHTA, CDR2 FQGNSA. The trim removed 3 bases at V and 3 bases at J, leaving 5 bases unmatched. The CDR3 is 14 residues long.